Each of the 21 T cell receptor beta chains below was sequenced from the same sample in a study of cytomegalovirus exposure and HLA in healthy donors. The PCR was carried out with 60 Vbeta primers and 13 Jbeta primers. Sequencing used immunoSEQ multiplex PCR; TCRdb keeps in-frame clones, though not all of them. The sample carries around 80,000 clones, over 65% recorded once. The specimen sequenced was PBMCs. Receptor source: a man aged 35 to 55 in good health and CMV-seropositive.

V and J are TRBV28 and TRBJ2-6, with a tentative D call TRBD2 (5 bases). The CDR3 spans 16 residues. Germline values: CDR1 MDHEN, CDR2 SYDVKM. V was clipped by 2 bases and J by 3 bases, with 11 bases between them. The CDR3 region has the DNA TGTGCCAGCAGTTTAGTTGTGGCGGGTGGGGCCAACGTCCTGACTTTC. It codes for CASSLVVAGGANVLTF.

The DNA of the CDR3 is TGTGCCAGCAGCCAAGAAGGACTAGCGGGAGGAGATACGCAGTATTTT. Its translation is CASSQEGLAGGDTQYF. This chain uses TRBV4-2 with TRBJ2-3, with 14 bases lining up with TRBD2. Germline lookup yields CDR1 LGHNA and CDR2 YNFKEQ. The CDR3 has 16 residues. With 0 bases clipped from V and 5 bases from J, the junction kept 1 base outside the gene matches.

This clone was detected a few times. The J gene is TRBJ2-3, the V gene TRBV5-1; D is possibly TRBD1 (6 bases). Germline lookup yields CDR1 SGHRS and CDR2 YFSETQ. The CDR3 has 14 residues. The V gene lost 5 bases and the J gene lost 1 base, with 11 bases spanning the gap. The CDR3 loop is CASSRQEGTDTQYF. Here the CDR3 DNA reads TGCGCCAGCAGTCGACAGGAAGGCACAGATACGCAGTATTTT.

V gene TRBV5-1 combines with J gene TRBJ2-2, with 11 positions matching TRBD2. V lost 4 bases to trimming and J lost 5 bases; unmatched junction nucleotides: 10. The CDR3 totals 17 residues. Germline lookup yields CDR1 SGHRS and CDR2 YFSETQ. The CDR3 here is CASSPTSGRLKTGELFF. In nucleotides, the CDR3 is TGCGCCAGCAGCCCTACTAGCGGGAGACTTAAAACCGGGGAGCTGTTTTTT.

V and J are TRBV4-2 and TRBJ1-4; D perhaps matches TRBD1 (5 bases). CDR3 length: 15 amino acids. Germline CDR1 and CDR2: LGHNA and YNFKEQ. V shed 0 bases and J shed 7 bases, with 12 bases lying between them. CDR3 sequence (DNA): TGTGCCAGCAGCCAAGACCGGCGCGGGGGTGAAAAACTGTTTTTT. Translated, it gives CASSQDRRGGEKLFF.

CDR3 nucleotides: TGTGCCAGCTCACCCTCCGGGACAGGCAACTATGGCTACACCTTC. Amino acids: CASSPSGTGNYGYTF. The genes are TRBV18 and TRBJ1-2; TRBD1 aligns across 8 bases. The junction had 5 bases not matched to a gene; V was cut back by 3 bases and J by 2 bases. The V gene's germline CDR1 is KGHSH and CDR2 LQKENI. The CDR3 consists of 15 residues.

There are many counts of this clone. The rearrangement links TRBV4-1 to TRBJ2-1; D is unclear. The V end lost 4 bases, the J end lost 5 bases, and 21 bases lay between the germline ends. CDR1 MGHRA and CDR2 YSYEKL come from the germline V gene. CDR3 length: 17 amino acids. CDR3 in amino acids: CASSLKRPSVPHNEQFF. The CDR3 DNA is TGCGCCAGCAGCCTCAAGCGCCCGAGCGTCCCTCACAATGAGCAGTTCTTC.

CDR3 loop: CASSGQGYGYTF. Here the CDR3 DNA reads TGCGCCAGCAGTGGACAGGGCTATGGCTACACCTTC. This chain connects TRBV10-1 to TRBJ1-2, with TRBD1 identical over 7 bases. From germline, CDR1 is WNHNN and CDR2 SYGVQD (reference sequence). After removal of 4 bases from V and 4 bases from J, the junction contained 0 bases not matched to a gene. The CDR3 consists of 12 residues.

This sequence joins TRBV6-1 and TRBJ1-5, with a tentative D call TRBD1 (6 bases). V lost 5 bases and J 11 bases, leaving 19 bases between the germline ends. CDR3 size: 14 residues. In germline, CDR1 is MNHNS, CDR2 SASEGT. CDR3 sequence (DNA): TGTGCCAGCAGTACAGGGAACTTCTATTCTGCCCAGCATTTT. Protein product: CASSTGNFYSAQHF.

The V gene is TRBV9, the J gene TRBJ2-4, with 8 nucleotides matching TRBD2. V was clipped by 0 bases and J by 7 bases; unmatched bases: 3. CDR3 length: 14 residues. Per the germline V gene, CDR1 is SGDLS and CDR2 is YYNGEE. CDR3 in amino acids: CASSVEASGNIQYF. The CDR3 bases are TGTGCCAGCAGCGTAGAGGCTAGCGGGAACATTCAGTACTTC.

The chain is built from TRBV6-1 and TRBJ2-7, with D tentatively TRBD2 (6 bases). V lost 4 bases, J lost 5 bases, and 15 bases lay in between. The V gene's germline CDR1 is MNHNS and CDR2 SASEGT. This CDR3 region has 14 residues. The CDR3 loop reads CASSGHAGGDEQYF. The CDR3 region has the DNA TGTGCCAGCAGTGGACACGCCGGAGGGGACGAGCAGTACTTC.

The CDR3 bases are TGTGCCGGGTCGACAGGTTCTACCTACGAGCAGTACTTC. It encodes CAGSTGSTYEQYF. This rearrangement joins TRBV7-9 to TRBJ2-7, with TRBD1 as a possible D gene (6 bases). Deletions cut 11 bases from V and 2 bases from J, with 16 bases between. The CDR3 runs to 13 residues. Germline lookup yields CDR1 SEHNR and CDR2 FQNEAQ (reference sequence). The full variable domain, with the rest looked up from reference TRBV7-9 and TRBJ2-7, is DTGVSQNPRHKITKRGQNVTFRCDPISEHNRLYWYRQTLGQGPEFLTYFQNEAQLEKSRLLSDRFSAERPKGSFSTLEIQRTEQGDSAMYLCAGSTGSTYEQYFGPGTRLTVT.

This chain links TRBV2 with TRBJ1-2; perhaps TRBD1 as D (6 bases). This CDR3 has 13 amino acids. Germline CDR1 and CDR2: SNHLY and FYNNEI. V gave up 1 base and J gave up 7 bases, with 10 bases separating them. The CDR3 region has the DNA TGTGCCAGCAGTGAAGGGGACAACCGTGGCTACACCTTC. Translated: CASSEGDNRGYTF.

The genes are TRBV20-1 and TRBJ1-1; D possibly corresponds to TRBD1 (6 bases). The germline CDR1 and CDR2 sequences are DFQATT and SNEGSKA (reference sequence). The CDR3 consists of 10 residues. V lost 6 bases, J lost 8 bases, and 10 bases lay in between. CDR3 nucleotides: TGCAGTGCGCGGACAGAGGAAGCTTTCTTT. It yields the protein CSARTEEAFF.

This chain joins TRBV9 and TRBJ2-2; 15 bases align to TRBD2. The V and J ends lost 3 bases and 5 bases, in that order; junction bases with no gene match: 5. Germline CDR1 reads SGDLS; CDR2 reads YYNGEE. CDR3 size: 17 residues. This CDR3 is CASSGGGTSGRTGELFF. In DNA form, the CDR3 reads TGTGCCAGCAGCGGTGGCGGGACTAGCGGGAGGACCGGGGAGCTGTTTTTT.

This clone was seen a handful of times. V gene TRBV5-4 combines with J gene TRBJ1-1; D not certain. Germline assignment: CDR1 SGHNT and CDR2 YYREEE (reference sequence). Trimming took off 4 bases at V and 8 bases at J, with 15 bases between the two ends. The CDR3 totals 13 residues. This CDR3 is CASSEAARREAFF. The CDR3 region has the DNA TGTGCCAGCAGCGAGGCAGCTCGGAGGGAAGCTTTCTTT.

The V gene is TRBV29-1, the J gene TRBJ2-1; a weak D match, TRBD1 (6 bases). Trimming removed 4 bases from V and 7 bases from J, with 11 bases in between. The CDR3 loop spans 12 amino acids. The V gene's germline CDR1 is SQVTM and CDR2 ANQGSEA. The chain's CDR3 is CSVVVRGNEQFF. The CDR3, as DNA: TGCAGCGTTGTCGTCAGGGGTAATGAGCAGTTCTTC.

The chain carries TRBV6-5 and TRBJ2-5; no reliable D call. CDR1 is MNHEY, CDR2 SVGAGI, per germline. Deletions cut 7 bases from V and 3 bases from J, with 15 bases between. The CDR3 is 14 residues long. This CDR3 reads CASTTAHREETQYF. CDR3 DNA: TGTGCCAGCACGACGGCCCACCGGGAAGAGACCCAGTACTTC.

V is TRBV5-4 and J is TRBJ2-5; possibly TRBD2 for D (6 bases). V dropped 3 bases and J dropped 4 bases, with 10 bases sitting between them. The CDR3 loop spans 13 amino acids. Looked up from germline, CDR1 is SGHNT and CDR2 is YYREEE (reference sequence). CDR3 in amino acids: CASSSGGVETQYF. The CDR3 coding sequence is TGTGCCAGCAGCTCCGGAGGGGTAGAGACCCAGTACTTC.

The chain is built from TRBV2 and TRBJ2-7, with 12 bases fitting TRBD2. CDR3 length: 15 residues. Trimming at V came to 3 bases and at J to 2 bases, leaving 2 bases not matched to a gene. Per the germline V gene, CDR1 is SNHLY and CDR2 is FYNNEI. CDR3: CASSDRLAGAYEQYF. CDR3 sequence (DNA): TGTGCCAGCAGTGACAGACTAGCGGGGGCCTACGAGCAGTACTTC.

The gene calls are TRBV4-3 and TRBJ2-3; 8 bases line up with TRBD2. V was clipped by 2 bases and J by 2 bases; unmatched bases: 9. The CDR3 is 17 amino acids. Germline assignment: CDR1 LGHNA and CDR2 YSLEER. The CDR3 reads CASSQLHSGASTDTQYF. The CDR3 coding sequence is TGCGCCAGCAGCCAACTACATAGCGGGGCTTCCACAGATACGCAGTATTTT.